This TCR gamma chain derives from a study of gamma-delta T cells after stem cell transplantation. TCRdb reapplied CATT to the RT-PCR reads. Among some 4,500 gamma-chain clones listed, approximately 20% were seen once. The ends lost 6 bases at V and 1 base at J; junction bases unmatched: 6. This CDR3 is 13 amino acids long. Germline V gene data show CDR1 as EGSTGY and CDR2 as YDSYTSSV. The chain recombines TRGV4 with TRGJ1 or TRGJ2. What was sequenced was gamma-delta T cells. The origin of this receptor is a human donor. It is not recorded whose cells these are; they may come from a transplant donor. The CDR3 DNA is TGTGCCACCTGGACTACTAATTATTATAAGAAACTCTTT. Protein sequence: CATWTTNYYKKLF.